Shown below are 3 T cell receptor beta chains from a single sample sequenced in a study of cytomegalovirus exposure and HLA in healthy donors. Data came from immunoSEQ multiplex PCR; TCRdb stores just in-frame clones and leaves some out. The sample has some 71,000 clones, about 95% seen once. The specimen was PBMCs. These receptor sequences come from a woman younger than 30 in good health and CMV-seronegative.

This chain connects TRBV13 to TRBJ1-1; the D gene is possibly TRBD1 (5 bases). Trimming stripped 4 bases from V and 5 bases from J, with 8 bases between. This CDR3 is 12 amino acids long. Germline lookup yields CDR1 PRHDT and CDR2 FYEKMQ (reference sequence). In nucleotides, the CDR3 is TGTGCCAGCAGCTCCGACAGTACTGAAGCTTTCTTT. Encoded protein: CASSSDSTEAFF.

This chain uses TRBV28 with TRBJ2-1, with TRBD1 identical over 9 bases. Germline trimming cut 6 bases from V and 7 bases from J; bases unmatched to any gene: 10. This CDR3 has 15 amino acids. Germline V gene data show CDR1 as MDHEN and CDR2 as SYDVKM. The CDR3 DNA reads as TGTGCCAGCAGCCAGAACCCGGGACAGGGAAATGAGCAGTTCTTC. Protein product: CASSQNPGQGNEQFF. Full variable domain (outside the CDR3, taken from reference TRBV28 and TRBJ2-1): DVKVTQSSRYLVKRTGEKVFLECVQDMDHENMFWYRQDPGLGLRLIYFSYDVKMKEKGDIPEGYSVSREKKERFSLILESASTNQTSMYLCASSQNPGQGNEQFFGPGTRLTVL.

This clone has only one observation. In nucleotides, the CDR3 is TGTGCCAGCAGCTTGGCCAGGGAACCCTACTATGGCTACACCTTC. Protein: CASSLAREPYYGYTF. The genes are TRBV5-4 and TRBJ1-2; possibly TRBD1 for D (5 bases). V dropped 0 bases and J dropped 3 bases, with 12 bases sitting between them. The CDR3 is 15 residues long. CDR1 is SGHNT, CDR2 YYREEE, per germline (reference sequence).